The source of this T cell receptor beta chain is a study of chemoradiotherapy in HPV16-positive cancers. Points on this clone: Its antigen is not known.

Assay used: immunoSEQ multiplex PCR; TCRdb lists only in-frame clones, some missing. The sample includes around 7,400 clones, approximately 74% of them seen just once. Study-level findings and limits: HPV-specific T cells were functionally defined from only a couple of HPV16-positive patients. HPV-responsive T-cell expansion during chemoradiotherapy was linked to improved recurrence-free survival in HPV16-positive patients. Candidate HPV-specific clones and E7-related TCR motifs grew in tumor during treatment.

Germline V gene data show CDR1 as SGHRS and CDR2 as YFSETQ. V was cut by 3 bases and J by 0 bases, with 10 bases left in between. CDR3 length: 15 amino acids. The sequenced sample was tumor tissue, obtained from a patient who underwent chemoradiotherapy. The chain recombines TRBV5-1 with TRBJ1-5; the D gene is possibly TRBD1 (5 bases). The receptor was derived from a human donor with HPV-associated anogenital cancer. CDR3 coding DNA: TGCGCCAGCAGCTCGGGGGAGTATAGCAATCAGCCCCAGCATTTT. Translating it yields CASSSGEYSNQPQHF.